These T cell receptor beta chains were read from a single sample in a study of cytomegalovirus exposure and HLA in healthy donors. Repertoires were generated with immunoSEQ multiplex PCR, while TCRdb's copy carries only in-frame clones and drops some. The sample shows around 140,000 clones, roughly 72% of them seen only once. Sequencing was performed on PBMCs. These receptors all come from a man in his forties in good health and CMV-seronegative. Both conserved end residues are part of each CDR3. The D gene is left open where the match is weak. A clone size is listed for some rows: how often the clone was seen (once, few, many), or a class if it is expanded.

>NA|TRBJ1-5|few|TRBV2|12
CASGGGNQPQHF
TGTGCCAGTGGTGGCGGAAATCAGCCCCAGCATTTT
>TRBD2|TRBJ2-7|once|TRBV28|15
CASSLRGLAGYEQYF
TGTGCCAGCAGTTTACGGGGACTAGCGGGCTACGAGCAGTACTTC
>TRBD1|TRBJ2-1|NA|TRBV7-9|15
CASAGRMDRDNEQFF
TGTGCCAGCGCGGGCCGAATGGACAGGGACAATGAGCAGTTCTTC
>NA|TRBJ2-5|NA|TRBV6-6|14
CASSYAGGLETQYF
TGTGCCAGCAGTTACGCAGGAGGCCTCGAGACCCAGTACTTC
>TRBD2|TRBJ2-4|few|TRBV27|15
CASSLGGGSKNIQYF
TGTGCCAGCAGTTTGGGCGGGGGTTCCAAAAACATTCAGTACTTC
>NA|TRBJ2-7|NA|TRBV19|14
CASSIGVGAAEQYF
TGTGCCAGTAGTATTGGTGTGGGGGCGGCCGAGCAGTACTTC
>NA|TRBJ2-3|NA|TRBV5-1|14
CASSQITRTDTQYF
TGCGCCAGCAGCCAAATTACTAGGACAGATACGCAGTATTTT
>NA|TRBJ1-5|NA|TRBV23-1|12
CASSQEQGGQHF
TGCGCCAGCAGTCAAGAGCAGGGCGGCCAGCATTTT
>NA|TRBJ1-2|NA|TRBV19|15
CASSNRQNLYYGYTF
TGTGCCAGTAGTAATCGACAGAATCTCTACTATGGCTACACCTTC
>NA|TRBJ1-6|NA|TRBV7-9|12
CASSYLNSPLHF
TGTGCCAGCAGCTACCTAAATTCACCCCTCCACTTT
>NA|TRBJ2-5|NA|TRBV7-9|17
CASSRLSGPAGKETQYF
TGTGCCAGCAGCCGATTAAGCGGCCCGGCGGGAAAGGAGACCCAGTACTTC
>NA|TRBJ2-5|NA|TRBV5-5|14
CASSLFSDQETQYF
TGTGCCAGCAGCTTGTTTTCGGACCAAGAGACCCAGTACTTC
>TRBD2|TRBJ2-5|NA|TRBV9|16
CASSVGLAGRSETQYF
TGTGCCAGCAGCGTAGGTCTAGCGGGACGGAGCGAGACCCAGTACTTC
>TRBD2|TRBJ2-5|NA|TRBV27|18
CASSSTLVAGGVVETQYF
TGTGCCAGCAGTTCAACCCTTGTAGCGGGAGGAGTGGTGGAGACCCAGTACTTC
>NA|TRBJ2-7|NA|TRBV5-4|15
CASTIKGGAAYEQYF
TGTGCCAGCACAATCAAGGGGGGGGCGGCCTACGAGCAGTACTTC
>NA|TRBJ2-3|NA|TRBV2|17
CASSEPRGEWGTDTQYF
TGTGCCAGCAGTGAACCCAGGGGGGAGTGGGGAACAGATACGCAGTATTTT
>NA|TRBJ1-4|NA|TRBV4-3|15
CASSQDGLKNEKLFF
TGCGCCAGCAGCCAAGATGGACTGAAGAATGAAAAACTGTTTTTT
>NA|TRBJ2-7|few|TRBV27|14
CASSLSSFPYEQYF
TGTGCCAGCAGTTTATCGTCATTTCCCTACGAGCAGTACTTC
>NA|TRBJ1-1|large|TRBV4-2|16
CASSQEMDGGNTEAFF
TGTGCCAGCAGCCAAGAGATGGATGGAGGGAACACTGAAGCTTTCTTT
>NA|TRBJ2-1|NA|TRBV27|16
CASTLDGRGAYNEQFF
TGTGCCAGCACCCTAGATGGCAGGGGGGCTTACAATGAGCAGTTCTTC
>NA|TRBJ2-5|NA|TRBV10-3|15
CAISESHSGQETQYF
TGTGCCATCAGTGAGTCCCATAGCGGACAAGAGACCCAGTACTTC
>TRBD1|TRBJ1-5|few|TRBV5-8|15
CASSLLGQVNQPQHF
TGTGCCAGCAGCTTGTTGGGACAGGTCAATCAGCCCCAGCATTTT
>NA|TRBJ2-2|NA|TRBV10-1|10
CASSGTPLFF
TGCGCCAGTTCTGGGACTCCACTGTTTTTT
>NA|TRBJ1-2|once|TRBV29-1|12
CSVLGSNYGYTF
TGCAGCGTTCTTGGCTCGAACTATGGCTACACCTTC
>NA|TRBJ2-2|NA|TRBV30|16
CAWSKALTSRTGELFF
TGTGCCTGGAGTAAAGCCCTGACTAGTCGCACCGGGGAGCTGTTTTTT
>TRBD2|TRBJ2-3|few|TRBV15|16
CATSRVRLAGASTQYF
TGTGCCACCAGCAGAGTCCGGCTAGCGGGGGCCTCTACGCAGTATTTT
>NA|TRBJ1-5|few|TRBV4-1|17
CASSRLTVQNSNQPQHF
TGCGCCAGCAGCCGCCTTACAGTACAAAATAGCAATCAGCCCCAGCATTTT
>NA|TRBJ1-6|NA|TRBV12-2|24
CASRSKPRLPDRGLWNSYNSPLHF
TGTGCAAGTCGCTCTAAACCTCGACTCCCCGACAGGGGTCTATGGAACTCCTATAATTCACCCCTCCACTTT
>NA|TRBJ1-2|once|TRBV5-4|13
CASSLDWNYGYTF
TGTGCCAGCAGCTTGGACTGGAACTATGGCTACACCTTC
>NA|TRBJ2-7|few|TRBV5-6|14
CASSLGDISYEQYF
TGTGCCAGCAGCTTGGGGGACATCTCCTACGAGCAGTACTTC
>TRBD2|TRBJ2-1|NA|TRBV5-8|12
CAGGVNYNEQFF
TGTGCCGGGGGGGTGAATTACAATGAGCAGTTCTTC
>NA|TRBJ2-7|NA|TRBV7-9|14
CASSLSQGPYEQYF
TGTGCCAGCAGCTTATCGCAGGGCCCCTACGAGCAGTACTTC
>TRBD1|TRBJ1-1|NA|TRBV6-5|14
CASSPRGSNTEAFF
TGTGCCAGCAGCCCCAGGGGGAGTAACACTGAAGCTTTCTTT
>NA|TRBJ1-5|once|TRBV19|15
CASSGDKRAYQPQHF
TGTGCCAGTAGTGGAGACAAGAGGGCCTATCAGCCCCAGCATTTT
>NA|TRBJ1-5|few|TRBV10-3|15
CAISPSGQSNQPQHF
TGTGCCATCAGTCCCTCGGGACAAAGCAATCAGCCCCAGCATTTT
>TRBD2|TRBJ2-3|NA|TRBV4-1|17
CASSQTSGGASTDTQYF
TGCGCCAGCAGCCAAACGAGCGGGGGGGCTTCCACAGATACGCAGTATTTT
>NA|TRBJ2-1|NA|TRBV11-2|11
CASSLSDEQFF
TGTGCCAGCAGCTTATCAGATGAGCAGTTCTTC
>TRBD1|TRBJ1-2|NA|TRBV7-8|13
CASSLQGPRGYTF
TGTGCCAGCAGCCTACAGGGGCCGCGAGGCTACACCTTC
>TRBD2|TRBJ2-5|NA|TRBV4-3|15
CASSRLLAGSETQYF
TGCGCCAGCTCAAGGCTACTAGCGGGGAGCGAGACCCAGTACTTC
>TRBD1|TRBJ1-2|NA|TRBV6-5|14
CASSSTGGYYGYTF
TGTGCCAGCAGTTCGACAGGGGGCTACTATGGCTACACCTTC
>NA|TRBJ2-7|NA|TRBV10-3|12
CAISENGYEQYF
TGTGCCATCAGTGAGAACGGCTACGAGCAGTACTTC
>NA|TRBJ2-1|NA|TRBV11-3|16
CASSPFSRASDNEQFF
TGTGCCAGCAGCCCCTTCTCCAGGGCATCGGACAATGAGCAGTTCTTC
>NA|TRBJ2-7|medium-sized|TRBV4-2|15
CASSQEGDGSYEQYF
TGTGCCAGCAGCCAAGAAGGGGACGGGAGCTACGAGCAGTACTTC